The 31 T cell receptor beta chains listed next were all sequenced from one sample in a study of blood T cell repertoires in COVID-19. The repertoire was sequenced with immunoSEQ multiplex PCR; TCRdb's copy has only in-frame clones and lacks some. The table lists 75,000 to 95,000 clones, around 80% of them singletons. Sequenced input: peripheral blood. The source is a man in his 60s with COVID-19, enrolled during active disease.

The CDR3 reads CASTENVGTSGSKGLAGELFF. The CDR3 DNA is TGTGCCAGCACTGAAAACGTCGGGACTAGCGGGAGCAAGGGCCTCGCCGGGGAGCTGTTTTTT. The chain is built from TRBV21-1 and TRBJ2-2; TRBD2 is the table's D call and was not checked against the DNA. TRBV21-1 constitutes a pseudogene. CDR3 length: 21 amino acids.

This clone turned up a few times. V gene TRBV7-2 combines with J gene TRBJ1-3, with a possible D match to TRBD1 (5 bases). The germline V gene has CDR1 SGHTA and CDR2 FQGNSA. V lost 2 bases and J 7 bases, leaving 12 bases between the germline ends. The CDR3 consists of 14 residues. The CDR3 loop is CASSLSAGPNTIYF. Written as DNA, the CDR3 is TGTGCCAGCAGCTTATCGGCAGGGCCGAACACCATATATTTT.

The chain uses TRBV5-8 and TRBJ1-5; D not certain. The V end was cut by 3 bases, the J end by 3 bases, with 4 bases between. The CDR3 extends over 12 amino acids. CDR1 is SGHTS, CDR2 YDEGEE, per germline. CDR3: CASSSYNQPQHF. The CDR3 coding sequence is TGTGCCAGCAGCTCGTACAATCAGCCCCAGCATTTT.

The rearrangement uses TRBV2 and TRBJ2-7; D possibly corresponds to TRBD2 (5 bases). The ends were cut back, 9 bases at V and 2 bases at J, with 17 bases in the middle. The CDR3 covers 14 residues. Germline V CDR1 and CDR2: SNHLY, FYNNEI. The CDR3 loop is CASRPFRGTYEQYF. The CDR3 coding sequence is TGTGCCAGTCGTCCCTTCCGGGGTACCTACGAGCAGTACTTC.

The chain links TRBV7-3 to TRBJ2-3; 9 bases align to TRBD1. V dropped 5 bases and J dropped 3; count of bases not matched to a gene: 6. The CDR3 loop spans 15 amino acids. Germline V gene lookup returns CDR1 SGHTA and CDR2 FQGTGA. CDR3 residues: CASSADRGSTDTQYF. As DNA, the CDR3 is TGTGCCAGCAGCGCAGACAGGGGGAGTACAGATACGCAGTATTTT.

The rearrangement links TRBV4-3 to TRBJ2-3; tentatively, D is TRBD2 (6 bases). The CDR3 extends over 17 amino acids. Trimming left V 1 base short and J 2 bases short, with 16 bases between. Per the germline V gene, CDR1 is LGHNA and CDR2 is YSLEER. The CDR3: CASSQGPSGGITDTQYF. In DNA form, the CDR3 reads TGCGCCAGCAGCCAAGGGCCCTCTGGCGGGATCACAGATACGCAGTATTTT.

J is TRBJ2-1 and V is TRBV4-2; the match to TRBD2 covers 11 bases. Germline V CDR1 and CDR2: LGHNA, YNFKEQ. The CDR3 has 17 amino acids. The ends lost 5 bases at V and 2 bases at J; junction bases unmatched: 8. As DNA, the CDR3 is TGTGCCAGCAGCGCACTAGCGGGGGCCAACACCTACAATGAGCAGTTCTTC. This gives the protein CASSALAGANTYNEQFF.

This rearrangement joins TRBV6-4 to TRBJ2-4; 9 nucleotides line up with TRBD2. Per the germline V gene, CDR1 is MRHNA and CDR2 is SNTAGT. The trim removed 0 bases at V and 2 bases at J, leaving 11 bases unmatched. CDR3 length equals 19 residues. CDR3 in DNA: TGTGCCAGCAGTGACTCCTCGGTGGAGCGGGAGGCCTCCAAAAACATTCAGTACTTC. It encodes CASSDSSVEREASKNIQYF.

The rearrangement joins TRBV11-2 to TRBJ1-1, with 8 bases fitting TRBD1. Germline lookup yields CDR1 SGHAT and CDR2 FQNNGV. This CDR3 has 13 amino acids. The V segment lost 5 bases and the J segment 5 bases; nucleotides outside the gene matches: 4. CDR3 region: CASSRDRGTEAFF. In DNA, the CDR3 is TGTGCCAGCAGCCGTGACAGGGGAACTGAAGCTTTCTTT.

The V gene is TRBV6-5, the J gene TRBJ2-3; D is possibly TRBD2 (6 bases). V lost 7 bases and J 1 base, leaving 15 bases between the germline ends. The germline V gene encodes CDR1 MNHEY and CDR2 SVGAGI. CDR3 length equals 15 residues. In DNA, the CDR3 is TGTGCCAGCAACGTAAAGGGGACTGGCACAGATACGCAGTATTTT. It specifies CASNVKGTGTDTQYF.

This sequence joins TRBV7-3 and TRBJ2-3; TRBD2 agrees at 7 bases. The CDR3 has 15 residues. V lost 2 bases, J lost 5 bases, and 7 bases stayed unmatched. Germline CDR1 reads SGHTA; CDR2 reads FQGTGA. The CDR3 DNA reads TGTGCCAGCAGCTTATGGGGGACTACCGAAGATACGCAGTATTTT. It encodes CASSLWGTTEDTQYF.

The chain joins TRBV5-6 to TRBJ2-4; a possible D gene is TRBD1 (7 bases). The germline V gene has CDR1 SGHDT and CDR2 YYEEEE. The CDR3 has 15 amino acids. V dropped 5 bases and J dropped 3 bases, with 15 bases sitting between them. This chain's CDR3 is CASSYLRGDKNIQYF. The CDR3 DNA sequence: TGTGCCAGCAGTTACCTCAGGGGGGACAAAAACATTCAGTACTTC.

CDR3 nucleotides: TGTGCCAGCAGCCCTCTCGGGACAGGAAACTACGAGCAGTACTTC. Residues: CASSPLGTGNYEQYF. The chain employs TRBV7-2 and TRBJ2-7; 8 nucleotides match TRBD1. The J segment lost 3 bases and the V segment lost 5 bases, leaving 9 bases of the junction unmatched. Germline lookup yields CDR1 SGHTA and CDR2 FQGNSA. The CDR3 has 15 amino acids.

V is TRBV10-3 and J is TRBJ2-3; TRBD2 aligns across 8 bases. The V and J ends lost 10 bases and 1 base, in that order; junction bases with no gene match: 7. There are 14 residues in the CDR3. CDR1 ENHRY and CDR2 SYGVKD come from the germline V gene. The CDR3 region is CATRSGGGTDTQYF. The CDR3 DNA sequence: TGTGCCACCCGGAGCGGGGGTGGCACAGATACGCAGTATTTT.

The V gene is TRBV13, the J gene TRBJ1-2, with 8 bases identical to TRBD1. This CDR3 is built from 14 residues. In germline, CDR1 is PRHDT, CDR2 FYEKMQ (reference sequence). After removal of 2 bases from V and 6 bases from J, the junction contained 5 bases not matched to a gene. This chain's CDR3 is CASSLFTGGNGYTF. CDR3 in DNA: TGTGCCAGCAGCTTATTTACAGGGGGGAATGGCTACACCTTC.

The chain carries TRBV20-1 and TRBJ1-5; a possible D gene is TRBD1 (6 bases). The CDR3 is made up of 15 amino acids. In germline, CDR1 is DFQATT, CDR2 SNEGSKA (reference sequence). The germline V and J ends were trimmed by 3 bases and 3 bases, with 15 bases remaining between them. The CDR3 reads CSASEGGLYNQPQHF. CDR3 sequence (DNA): TGCAGTGCTAGTGAAGGGGGTCTATACAATCAGCCCCAGCATTTT.

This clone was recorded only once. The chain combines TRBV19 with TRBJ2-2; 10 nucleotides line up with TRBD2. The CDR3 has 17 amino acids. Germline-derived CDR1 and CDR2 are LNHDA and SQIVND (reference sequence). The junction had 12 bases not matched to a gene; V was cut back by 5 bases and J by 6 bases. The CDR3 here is CASSPFEKRGGAGELFF. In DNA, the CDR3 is TGTGCCAGTAGTCCCTTTGAGAAGCGGGGGGGCGCCGGGGAGCTGTTTTTT.

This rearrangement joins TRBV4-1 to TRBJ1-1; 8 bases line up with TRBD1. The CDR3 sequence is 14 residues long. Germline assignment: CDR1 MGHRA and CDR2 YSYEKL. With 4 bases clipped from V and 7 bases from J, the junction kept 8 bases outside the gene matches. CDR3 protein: CASSPVRTGYEAFF. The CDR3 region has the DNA TGCGCCAGCAGCCCTGTCCGGACAGGGTATGAAGCTTTCTTT.

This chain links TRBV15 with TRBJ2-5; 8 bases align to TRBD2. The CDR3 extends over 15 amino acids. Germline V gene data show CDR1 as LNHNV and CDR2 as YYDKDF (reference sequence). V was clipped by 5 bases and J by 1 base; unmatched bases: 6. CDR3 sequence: CATSGVRGVQETQYF. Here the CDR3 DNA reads TGTGCCACCAGCGGGGTGCGGGGGGTCCAAGAGACCCAGTACTTC.

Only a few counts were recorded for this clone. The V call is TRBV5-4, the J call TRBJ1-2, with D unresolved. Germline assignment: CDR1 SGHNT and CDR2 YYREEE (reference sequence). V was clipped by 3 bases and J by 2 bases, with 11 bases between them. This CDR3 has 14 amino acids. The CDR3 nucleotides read TGTGCCAGCAGCTCCCGGACGGGGAACTATGGCTACACCTTC. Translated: CASSSRTGNYGYTF. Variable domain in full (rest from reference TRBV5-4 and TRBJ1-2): ETGVTQSPTHLIKTRGQQVTLRCSSQSGHNTVSWYQQALGQGPQFIFQYYREEENGRGNFPPRFSGLQFPNYSSELNVNALELDDSALYLCASSSRTGNYGYTFGSGTRLTVV.

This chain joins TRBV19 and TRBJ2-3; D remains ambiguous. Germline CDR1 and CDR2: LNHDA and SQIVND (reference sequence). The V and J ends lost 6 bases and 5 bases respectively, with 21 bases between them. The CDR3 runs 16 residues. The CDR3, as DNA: TGTGCCAGTAGCTCCGGAAAGAGATCCTCGGGAGATACGCAGTATTTT. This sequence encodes CASSSGKRSSGDTQYF. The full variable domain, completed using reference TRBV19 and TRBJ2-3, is DGGITQSPKYLFRKEGQNVTLSCEQNLNHDAMYWYRQDPGQGLRLIYYSQIVNDFQKGDIAEGYSVSREKKESFPLTVTSAQKNPTAFYLCASSSGKRSSGDTQYFGPGTRLTVL.

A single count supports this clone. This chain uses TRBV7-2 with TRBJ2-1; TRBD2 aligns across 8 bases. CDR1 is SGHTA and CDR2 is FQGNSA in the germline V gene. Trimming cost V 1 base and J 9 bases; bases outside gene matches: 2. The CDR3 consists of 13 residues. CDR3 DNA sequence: TGTGCCAGCAGCTTAGACGGGAGGGGTGAGCAGTTCTTC. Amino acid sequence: CASSLDGRGEQFF.

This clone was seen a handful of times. The CDR3 DNA reads as TGTGCCAGCAGTTACGGGTCTAGCGAGCAGTACTTC. This gives the protein CASSYGSSEQYF. The V call is TRBV6-2 or TRBV6-3, the J call TRBJ2-7; D call uncertain. The CDR3 is made up of 12 amino acids. The V end lost 2 bases, the J end lost 6 bases, and 8 bases lay between the germline ends. Germline-derived CDR1 and CDR2 are MNHEY and SVGEGT.

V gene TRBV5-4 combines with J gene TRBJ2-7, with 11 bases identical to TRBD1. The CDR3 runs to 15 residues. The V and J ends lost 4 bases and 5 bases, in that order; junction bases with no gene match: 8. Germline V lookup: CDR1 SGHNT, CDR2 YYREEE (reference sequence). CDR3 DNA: TGTGCCAGCAGCCCCCCGGGGACAGGGGGACACGAGCAGTACTTC. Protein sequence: CASSPPGTGGHEQYF.

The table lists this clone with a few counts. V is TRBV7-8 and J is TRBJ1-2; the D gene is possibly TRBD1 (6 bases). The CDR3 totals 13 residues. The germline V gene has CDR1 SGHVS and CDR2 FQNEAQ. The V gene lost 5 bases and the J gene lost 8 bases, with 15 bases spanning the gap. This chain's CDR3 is CASSPLGAPGYTF. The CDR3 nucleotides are TGTGCCAGCAGCCCCCTGGGGGCGCCGGGCTACACCTTC.

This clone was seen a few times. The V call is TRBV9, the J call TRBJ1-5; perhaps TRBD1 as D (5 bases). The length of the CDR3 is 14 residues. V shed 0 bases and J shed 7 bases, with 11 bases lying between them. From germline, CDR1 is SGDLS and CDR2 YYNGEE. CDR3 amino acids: CASSVGDQGQPQHF. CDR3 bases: TGTGCCAGCAGCGTAGGCGACCAGGGACAGCCCCAGCATTTT. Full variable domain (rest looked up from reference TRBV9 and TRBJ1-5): DSGVTQTPKHLITATGQRVTLRCSPRSGDLSVYWYQQSLDQGLQFLIQYYNGEERAKGNILERFSAQQFPDLHSELNLSSLELGDSALYFCASSVGDQGQPQHFGDGTRLSIL.

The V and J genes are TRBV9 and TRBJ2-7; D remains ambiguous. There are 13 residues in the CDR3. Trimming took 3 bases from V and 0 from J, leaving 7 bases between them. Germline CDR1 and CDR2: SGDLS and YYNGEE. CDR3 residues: CASSGQASYEQYF. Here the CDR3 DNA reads TGTGCCAGCAGCGGGCAGGCCTCCTACGAGCAGTACTTC.

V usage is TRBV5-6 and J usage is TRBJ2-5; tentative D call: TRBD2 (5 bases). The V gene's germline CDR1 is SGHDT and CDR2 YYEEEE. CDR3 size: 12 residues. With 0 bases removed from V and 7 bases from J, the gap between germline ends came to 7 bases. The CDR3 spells CASSLERGTQYF. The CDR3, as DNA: TGTGCCAGCAGCTTGGAACGGGGGACCCAGTACTTC.

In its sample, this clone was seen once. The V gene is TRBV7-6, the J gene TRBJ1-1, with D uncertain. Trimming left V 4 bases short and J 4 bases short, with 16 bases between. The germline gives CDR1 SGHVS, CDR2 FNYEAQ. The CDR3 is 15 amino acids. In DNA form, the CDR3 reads TGTGCCAGCAGCTGGCCGCGGCAGAGTGGCACTGAAGCTTTCTTT. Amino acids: CASSWPRQSGTEAFF.

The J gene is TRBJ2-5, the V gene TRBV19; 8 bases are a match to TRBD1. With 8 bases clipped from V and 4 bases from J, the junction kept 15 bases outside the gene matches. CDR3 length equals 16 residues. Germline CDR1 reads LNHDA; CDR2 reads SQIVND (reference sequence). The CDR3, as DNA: TGTGCCAGTCAAAGGGCTAAAACAGGGGGACCAGAGACCCAGTACTTC. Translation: CASQRAKTGGPETQYF.

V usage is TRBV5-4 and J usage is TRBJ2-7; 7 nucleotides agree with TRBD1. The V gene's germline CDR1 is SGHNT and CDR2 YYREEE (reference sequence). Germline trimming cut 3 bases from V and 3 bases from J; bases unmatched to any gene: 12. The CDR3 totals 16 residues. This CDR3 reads CASSSATTGSHYEQYF. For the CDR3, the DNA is TGTGCCAGCAGCTCAGCCACGACAGGGTCCCACTACGAGCAGTACTTC.